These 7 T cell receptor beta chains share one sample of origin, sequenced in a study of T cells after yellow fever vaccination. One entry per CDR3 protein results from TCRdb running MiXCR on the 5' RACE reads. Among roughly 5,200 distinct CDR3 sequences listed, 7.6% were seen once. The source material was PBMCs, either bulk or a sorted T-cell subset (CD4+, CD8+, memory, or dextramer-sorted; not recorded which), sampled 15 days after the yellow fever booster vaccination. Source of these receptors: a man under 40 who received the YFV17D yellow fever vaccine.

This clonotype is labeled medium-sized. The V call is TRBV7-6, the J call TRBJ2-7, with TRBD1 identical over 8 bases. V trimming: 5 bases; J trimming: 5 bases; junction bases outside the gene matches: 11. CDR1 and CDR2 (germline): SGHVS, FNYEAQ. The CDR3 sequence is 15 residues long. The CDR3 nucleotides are TGTGCCAGCAGCCGGGGACAGGCTTTTTCCAACGAGCAGTACTTC. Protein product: CASSRGQAFSNEQYF.

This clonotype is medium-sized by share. The DNA for the CDR3 is TGCGCCAGCAGCGACCCTAGCTGGAGAGGGGAGACCCAGTACTTC. Its translation is CASSDPSWRGETQYF. V and J are TRBV5-1 and TRBJ2-5, with D possibly being TRBD2 (5 bases). Trimming stripped 4 bases from V and 5 bases from J, with 18 bases between. The germline V gene has CDR1 SGHRS and CDR2 YFSETQ. The CDR3 covers 15 residues.

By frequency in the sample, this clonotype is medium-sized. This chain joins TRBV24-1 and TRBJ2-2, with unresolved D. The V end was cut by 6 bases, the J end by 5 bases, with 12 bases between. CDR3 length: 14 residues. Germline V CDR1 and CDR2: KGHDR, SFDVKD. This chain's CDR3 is CATSPGRSTGELFF. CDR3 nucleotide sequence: TGTGCCACCAGTCCGGGTCGCTCGACCGGGGAGCTGTTTTTT.

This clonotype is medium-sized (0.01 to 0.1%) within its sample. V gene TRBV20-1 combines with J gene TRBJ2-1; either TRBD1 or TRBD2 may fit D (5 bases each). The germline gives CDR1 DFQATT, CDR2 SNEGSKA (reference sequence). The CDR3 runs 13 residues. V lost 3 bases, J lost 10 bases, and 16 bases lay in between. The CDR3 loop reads CSASQTSGAEQFF. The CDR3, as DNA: TGCAGTGCTAGTCAGACCTCCGGGGCAGAGCAGTTCTTC.

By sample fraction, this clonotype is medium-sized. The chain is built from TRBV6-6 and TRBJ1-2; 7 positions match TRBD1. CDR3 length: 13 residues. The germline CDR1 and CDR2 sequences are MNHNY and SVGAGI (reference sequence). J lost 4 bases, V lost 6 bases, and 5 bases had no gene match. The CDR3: CASSSRDSYGYTF. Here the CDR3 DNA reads TGTGCCAGCAGCTCCCGGGACAGCTATGGCTACACCTTC.

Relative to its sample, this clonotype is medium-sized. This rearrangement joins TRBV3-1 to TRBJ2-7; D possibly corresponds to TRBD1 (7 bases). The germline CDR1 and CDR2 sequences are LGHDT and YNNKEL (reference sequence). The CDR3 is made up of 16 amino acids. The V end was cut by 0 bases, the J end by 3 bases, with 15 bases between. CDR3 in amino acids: CASSQDPGGTFYEQYF. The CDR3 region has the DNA TGTGCCAGCAGCCAAGATCCAGGGGGGACCTTCTACGAGCAGTACTTC.

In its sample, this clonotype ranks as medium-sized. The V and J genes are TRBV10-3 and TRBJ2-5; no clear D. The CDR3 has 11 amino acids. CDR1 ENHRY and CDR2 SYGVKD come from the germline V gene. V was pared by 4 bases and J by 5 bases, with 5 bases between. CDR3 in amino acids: CAISARETQYF. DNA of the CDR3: TGTGCCATCAGTGCACGGGAGACCCAGTACTTC.